This TCR beta chain is drawn from a study of lymphopenia after photon versus proton radiotherapy. Regarding the study as a whole: After lymphocyte nadir, photon-treated repertoires showed oligoclonal expansion, especially CD8+ Temra. Photon-treated patients lost naive T cells and TCR diversity; proton-treated stayed stable.

The ends were cut back, 1 base at V and 4 bases at J, with 19 bases in the middle. The germline CDR1 and CDR2 sequences are SGHNT and YENEEA. This CDR3 spans 18 amino acids. This clone appeared a single time. Antigen unknown. Method: immunoSEQ multiplex PCR; TCRdb's copy keeps in-frame clones and lacks some. In the table there are approximately 17,000 clones, 75% to 95% of which are singletons. The TCR comes from a man aged 60 to 75 with pancreatic cancer. The starting material was peripheral blood, obtained from a patient treated with photon-based radiotherapy. The chain uses TRBV11-3 and TRBJ2-2, with D perhaps matching TRBD2 (5 bases). Here the CDR3 reads CASSLAGLGQTATGELFF. The DNA of the CDR3 is TGTGCCAGCAGCTTAGCGGGATTAGGGCAAACGGCCACCGGGGAGCTGTTTTTT.